Ten or more counts support the clone carrying this TCR beta chain. The data were obtained in a study of CD8 T cells in ankylosing spondylitis. TCRdb re-called the 5' RACE reads with MiXCR, one entry per CDR3 protein. The sample records 180,000 or so distinct CDR3 sequences, 9.5% to 13% being singletons. Germline values: CDR1 SQVTM, CDR2 ANQGSEA. V shed 8 bases, J shed 1 base, and the junction held 6 bases outside the gene matches. The CDR3 runs 13 residues. This receptor was identified in a male donor with ankylosing spondylitis or in good health (not recorded which). The sequenced sample was blood, either unsorted or a sorted T cell fraction (not recorded which). The J gene is TRBJ1-1, the V gene TRBV29-1, with 8 bases matching TRBD1. CDR3 nucleotides: TGCAGCTCCCAACAGGGGGGGAACACTGAAGCTTTCTTT. Amino acid sequence: CSSQQGGNTEAFF. Together with reference TRBV29-1 and TRBJ1-1, the CDR3 gives the full variable domain: SAVISQKPSRDICQRGTSLTIQCQVDSQVTMMFWYRQQPGQSLTLIATANQGSEATYESGFVIDKFPISRPNLTFSTLTVSNMSPEDSSIYLCSSQQGGNTEAFFGQGTRLTVV.